The next 5 T cell receptor beta chains were all read from a single sample in a study of shared clonotypes between healthy human individuals. Assay used: immunoSEQ multiplex PCR; TCRdb lists only in-frame clones, some missing. This table has 950,000 to 1,300,000 clones, around 74% appearing once. Sequenced sample: memory CD4+ T cells sorted from blood. Noted subset: CD45RA-negative fraction. The receptors shown here come from a man younger than 30 in good health.

The CDR3 DNA follows: TGTGCCAGCGGAGTTAGGGGGAGTAATTCACCCCTCCACTTT. Translated: CASGVRGSNSPLHF. The chain carries TRBV5-6 and TRBJ1-6; D is perhaps TRBD1 (6 bases). V gave up 7 bases and J gave up 6 bases, with 14 bases separating them. The CDR3 extends over 14 amino acids. Germline V gives CDR1 SGHDT, CDR2 YYEEEE.

The V and J genes are TRBV28 and TRBJ2-7, with TRBD2 matching 7 bases. This CDR3 region has 14 residues. The ends lost 2 bases at V and 2 bases at J; junction bases unmatched: 3. Looked up from germline, CDR1 is MDHEN and CDR2 is SYDVKM. CDR3: CASSLVGGAYEQYF. CDR3 nucleotide sequence: TGTGCCAGCAGTTTAGTGGGAGGGGCCTACGAGCAGTACTTC.

About this clone itself: Germline is not matched at one junction end, which may reflect a read error. The genes are TRBV10-3 and TRBJ2-2, with a weak D call TRBD1 (6 bases). Germline CDR1 is ENHRY and CDR2 is SYGVKD. This CDR3 spans 16 amino acids. CDR3 protein: CAISEGVTGVAGELFF. As DNA, the CDR3 is TGTGCCATAAGTGAGGGGGTGACTGGAGTGGCCGGGGAGCTGTTTTTT.

The V call is TRBV5-1, the J call TRBJ2-3, with D perhaps matching TRBD2 (5 bases). This CDR3 has 15 amino acids. With 0 bases removed from V and 3 bases from J, the gap between germline ends came to 11 bases. CDR1 is SGHRS and CDR2 is YFSETQ in the germline V gene. In DNA form, the CDR3 reads TGCGCCAGCAGCTTGGGACATCCGGGGACAGATACGCAGTATTTT. It specifies CASSLGHPGTDTQYF.

The genes are TRBV6-9 and TRBJ2-3; D gene uncertain. The V gene lost 8 bases and the J gene lost 0 bases, with 18 bases spanning the gap. The length of the CDR3 is 16 residues. Germline CDR1 and CDR2: MNHGY and SVAAGI. Written as DNA, the CDR3 is TGTGCCAGCCGCCCGGGTAGACTCTCTAGCACAGATACGCAGTATTTT. This encodes CASRPGRLSSTDTQYF.